Listed below are T cell receptor beta chains from one sample, sequenced in a study of CD8 T cells in Susac syndrome. MiXCR, run by TCRdb on the immunoSEQ multiplex PCR reads, gives a single entry per CDR3 protein. The sample yields 200,000 or so distinct CDR3 sequences, over 90% seen once. The sequenced sample consisted of CD8+ T cells from PBMCs. These receptors all stem from a human donor with Susac syndrome. CDR3s include the opening cysteine and the closing phenylalanine or tryptophan. A D gene is named only where the DNA matches it firmly. The size field is filled for only some rows; it gives once, few, many or a size class.

V gene,D gene,J gene,clone size,CDR3 DNA,CDR3 protein
TRBV13,TRBD1,TRBJ2-7,NA,TGTGCCAGCAGCTCAAACACCGGGACAGGGGTTTACGAGCAGTACTTC,CASSSNTGTGVYEQYF
TRBV7-3,NA,TRBJ1-1,NA,TGTGCCAGCAGCTTAACGGACGGGAACACTGAAGCTTTCTTT,CASSLTDGNTEAFF
TRBV5-1,NA,TRBJ2-5,NA,TGCGCCAGCAGCTTGGAAGGATTGTCGGTTGGAAAGACCCAGTACTTC,CASSLEGLSVGKTQYF
TRBV10-3,TRBD1,TRBJ2-5,NA,TGTGCCATCAGGGACAGGGGAGAGACCCAGTACTTC,CAIRDRGETQYF
TRBV24-1,NA,TRBJ2-2,NA,TGTGCCACCAGTGATTTGGACAGAGAGGCCGGGGAGCTGTTTTTT,CATSDLDREAGELFF
TRBV4-1,TRBD1,TRBJ1-1,NA,TGCGCCAGCAGCCAAGGACCGGGACAGTTGAACACTGAAGCTTTCTTT,CASSQGPGQLNTEAFF
TRBV7-9,TRBD2,TRBJ2-1,NA,TGTGCCAGCAAGGTAGCGGGGGTCGGTGAGCAGTTCTTC,CASKVAGVGEQFF
TRBV20-1,NA,TRBJ2-2,once,TGCAGTGCTAGAGACGACATACGGGGACTTACCGGGGAGCTGTTTTTT,CSARDDIRGLTGELFF
TRBV20-1,TRBD2,TRBJ2-7,NA,TGCAGTGCTCTTGGGACTAGCGGCAACTACGAGCAGTACTTC,CSALGTSGNYEQYF
TRBV20-1,NA,TRBJ1-2,once,TGCAGTGCCCAAGGGGCAGGGGCGAATTATGGCTACACCTTC,CSAQGAGANYGYTF
TRBV20-1,NA,TRBJ1-5,once,TGCAGTGCTAGGGAGGGGATGGTGATCGATCAGCCCCAGCATTTT,CSAREGMVIDQPQHF
TRBV7-8,TRBD2,TRBJ2-5,NA,TGTGCCAGCAGTTCCCCACCGGGACTAGCGGGGGAAGAGACCCAGTACTTC,CASSSPPGLAGEETQYF
TRBV7-9,TRBD2,TRBJ2-5,NA,TGTGCCAGCAGCTCGGGACTAGCGGGTAAAGAGACCCAGTACTTC,CASSSGLAGKETQYF
TRBV4-1,TRBD1,TRBJ1-2,NA,TGCGCCAGCAGCCTAGTCGGGACAGTGTTTGGCTACACCTTC,CASSLVGTVFGYTF
TRBV7-9,NA,TRBJ2-3,NA,TGTGCCAGCAGCTTCGGGCAGATCCTTTCTAGCACAGATACGCAGTATTTT,CASSFGQILSSTDTQYF
TRBV5-1,TRBD1,TRBJ1-1,NA,TGCGCCAGCAGCTGGCCGCCGGACAGGGGGAACACTGAAGCTTTCTTT,CASSWPPDRGNTEAFF
TRBV5-4,TRBD2,TRBJ2-7,NA,TGTGCCAGCAGCTCAGGACTAGCGGGGTTTAGCTCCTACGAGCAGTACTTC,CASSSGLAGFSSYEQYF
TRBV20-1,NA,TRBJ1-2,NA,TGCAGTGCCCCGACAGTTTATGGCTACACCTTC,CSAPTVYGYTF
TRBV30,TRBD1,TRBJ1-1,NA,TGTGCCTGGAGTGGGCAGGGGGCGATGAACACTGAAGCTTTCTTT,CAWSGQGAMNTEAFF
TRBV28,NA,TRBJ2-4,NA,TGTGCCAGCAGTTTTTCTCGGAACATTCAGTACTTC,CASSFSRNIQYF
TRBV6-5,NA,TRBJ2-2,NA,TGTGCCAGCAGTTACTCTGCAGGGTCAGACGGGGAGCTGTTTTTT,CASSYSAGSDGELFF
TRBV9,NA,TRBJ2-7,NA,TGTGCCAGCAGCGTAGGGTCAACAGCCTACGAGCAGTACTTC,CASSVGSTAYEQYF
TRBV24-1,NA,TRBJ2-2,NA,TGTGCCACCAGTGATTTGACCGGGGAGCTGTTTTTT,CATSDLTGELFF
TRBV29-1,TRBD2,TRBJ2-7,NA,TGCAGCGTTGCATGGACTAGCGGGTACGAGCAGTACTTC,CSVAWTSGYEQYF
TRBV19,NA,TRBJ2-7,NA,TGTGCCAGTAGTTCGCAAAACGAGCAGTACTTC,CASSSQNEQYF
TRBV6-5,NA,TRBJ1-1,NA,TGTGCCAGCAGTTACTCGGGACGGACGGCCGAAGCTTTCTTT,CASSYSGRTAEAFF
TRBV27,NA,TRBJ2-7,NA,TGTGCCAGCAGTTTATCAGTGGCGGCTCCCCTCTACGAGCAGTACTTC,CASSLSVAAPLYEQYF
TRBV13,NA,TRBJ2-7,NA,TGTGCCAGCAGCTTCTATAGGAAATACGAGCAGTACTTC,CASSFYRKYEQYF
TRBV5-4,NA,TRBJ1-2,NA,TGTGCCAGCAGCTGGGGATATGGCTACACCTTC,CASSWGYGYTF
TRBV7-2,NA,TRBJ2-6,NA,TGTGCCAGCAGCCCATCCACTGGGGCCAACGTCCTGACTTTC,CASSPSTGANVLTF
TRBV4-1,TRBD2,TRBJ2-3,NA,TGCGCCAGCAGCCAAGAGACTAGCGGGGCTGTAGATACGCAGTATTTT,CASSQETSGAVDTQYF
TRBV29-1,NA,TRBJ2-1,NA,TGCAGCGTTGAAATTCCGGGACGGACTTACAATGAGCAGTTCTTC,CSVEIPGRTYNEQFF
TRBV3-1,TRBD2,TRBJ2-5,once,TGTGCCAGCAGCCAAGATCTAGCTAGCGGGGGACAAGAGACCCAGTACTTC,CASSQDLASGGQETQYF
TRBV10-3,NA,TRBJ1-6,NA,TGTGCCATCCGAACCAGGGATGGATCACCCCTCCACTTT,CAIRTRDGSPLHF
TRBV5-1,NA,TRBJ2-5,NA,TGCGCCAGCACCCCGGAGGCTCAAGAGACCCAGTACTTC,CASTPEAQETQYF
TRBV6-5,NA,TRBJ2-4,NA,TGTGCCAGCAGTTACTCGGGCAGGGGCAAAAACATTCAGTACTTC,CASSYSGRGKNIQYF
TRBV18,TRBD2,TRBJ2-1,NA,TGTGCCAGCTCACGGGGAGGGCGGATTTACAATGAGCAGTTCTTC,CASSRGGRIYNEQFF
TRBV6-5,NA,TRBJ1-2,NA,TGTGCCAGCAGTACGGGCACGAGCTATGGCTACACCTTC,CASSTGTSYGYTF
TRBV3-1,NA,TRBJ1-2,NA,TGTGCCAGCAGCCAAGGATTTGGAGGCTACACCTTC,CASSQGFGGYTF
TRBV1,NA,TRBJ2-2,NA,TGCACCAGCAGCTTCGAGACTAGCGGTTCTTCCGGGGAGCTGTTTTTT,CTSSFETSGSSGELFF
TRBV5-6,NA,TRBJ1-5,NA,TGTGCCAGCAGCTTGGGGGGGCAGGGGCCCCAGCATTTT,CASSLGGQGPQHF
TRBV6-5,NA,TRBJ1-1,NA,TGTGCCAGCAGTCACAACCAACTTGAAGCTTTCTTT,CASSHNQLEAFF
TRBV4-1,TRBD2,TRBJ2-3,NA,TGCGCCAGCAGCCAAGGGGCTAGCGGGGAGGTGAATACGCAGTATTTT,CASSQGASGEVNTQYF
TRBV25-1,NA,TRBJ1-2,NA,TGTGCCAGCAGTGAACTTAATGGGGCAGCTTATGGCTACACCTTC,CASSELNGAAYGYTF
TRBV27,NA,TRBJ1-6,NA,TGTGCCAGCAGGGGTGAGGGCTCCTATAATTCACCCCTCCACTTT,CASRGEGSYNSPLHF
TRBV9,NA,TRBJ2-7,NA,TGTGCCAGCAGCGCCTCTCCGGCCTCTGTCGAGCAGTACTTC,CASSASPASVEQYF
TRBV12-3/TRBV12-4,TRBD2,TRBJ2-1,NA,TGTGCCAGCAGTTTAAGTAGCGGGGGGCAGTTCTTC,CASSLSSGGQFF
TRBV28,TRBD1,TRBJ1-2,NA,TGTGCCAGCCAAGTTCCCCCGGGACAGGAAGATGGCTACACCTTC,CASQVPPGQEDGYTF
TRBV5-1,NA,TRBJ1-1,NA,TGCGCCAGCAGCTTGGACGCGAGGACTGAAGCTTTCTTT,CASSLDARTEAFF
TRBV12-3/TRBV12-4,NA,TRBJ2-3,NA,TGTGCCAGCAGTTTAATAGCGGCTGAACCAGATACGCAGTATTTT,CASSLIAAEPDTQYF